What follows describes a single TCR beta chain. The antigen is not known. Stability of Graves' hyperthyroidism was defined as absent ophthalmopathy progression within 18 months. Using more than 8 ml of fresh peripheral blood, PBMCs were prepared. The data were taken from a study of T cells in Graves' hyperthyroidism and ophthalmopathy. Findings and limits, study-wide: Researchers found most expanded thyroid clonotypes above 0.001 in blood as well. The model foresaw ophthalmopathy a median around 6.4 months prior to onset.

Amplified TCR beta CDR3 regions derived from RNA transcripts. Researchers ran a first-round RT-PCR on the TCR CDR3 using the HTBI primer set. TCRdb analysed the multiplex PCR reads with MiXCR anew, one entry per CDR3 protein. The table records roughly 380,000 distinct CDR3 sequences, approximately 19% of them present only once. This CDR3 spans 15 amino acids. V shed 0 bases and J shed 4 bases, with 12 bases lying between them. The clonotype comes from a woman aged 18-35 years with Graves' hyperthyroidism. The rearrangement uses TRBV12-3 or TRBV12-4 and TRBJ1-1; D call uncertain. The sequenced material came from blood. CDR3 sequence: CASSLASVMTTEAFF. The CDR3 nucleotides are TGTGCCAGCAGTTTAGCTTCCGTTATGACCACTGAAGCTTTCTTT.